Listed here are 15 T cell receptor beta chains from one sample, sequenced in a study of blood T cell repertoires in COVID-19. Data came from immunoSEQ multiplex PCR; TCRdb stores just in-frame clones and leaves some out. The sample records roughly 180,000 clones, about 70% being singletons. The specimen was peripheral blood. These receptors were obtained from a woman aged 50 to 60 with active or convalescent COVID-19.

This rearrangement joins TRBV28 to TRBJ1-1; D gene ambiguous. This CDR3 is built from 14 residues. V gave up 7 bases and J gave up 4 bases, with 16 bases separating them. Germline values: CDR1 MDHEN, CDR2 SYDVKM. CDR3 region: CASKFGLSGTEAFF. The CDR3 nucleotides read TGTGCCAGCAAATTCGGACTTTCCGGCACTGAAGCTTTCTTT.

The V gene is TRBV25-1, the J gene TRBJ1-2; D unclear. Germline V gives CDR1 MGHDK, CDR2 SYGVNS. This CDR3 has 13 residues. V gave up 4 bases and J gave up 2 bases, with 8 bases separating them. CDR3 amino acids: CASSASSNYGYTF. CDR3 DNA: TGTGCCAGCAGTGCGTCCTCCAACTATGGCTACACCTTC.

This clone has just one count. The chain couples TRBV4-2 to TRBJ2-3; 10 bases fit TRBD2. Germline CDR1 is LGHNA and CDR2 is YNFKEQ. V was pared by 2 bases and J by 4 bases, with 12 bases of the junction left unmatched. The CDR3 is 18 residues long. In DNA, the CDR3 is TGTGCCAGCAGCCAACCCACTAAAGCGGGGGGGCCCCCAGATACGCAGTATTTT. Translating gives CASSQPTKAGGPPDTQYF.

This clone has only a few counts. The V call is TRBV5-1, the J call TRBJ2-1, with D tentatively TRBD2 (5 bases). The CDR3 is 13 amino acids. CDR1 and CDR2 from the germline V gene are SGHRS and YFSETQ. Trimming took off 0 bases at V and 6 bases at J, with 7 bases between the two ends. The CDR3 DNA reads TGCGCCAGCAGCTTGGGAGGGATCAATGAGCAGTTCTTC. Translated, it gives CASSLGGINEQFF.

CDR3 nucleotides: TGTGCCAGCAGACACAGCCCTGGAAACACCATATATTTT. This gives the protein CASRHSPGNTIYF. The rearrangement joins TRBV11-2 to TRBJ1-3; no clear D gene. The CDR3 has 13 residues. The V gene lost 6 bases and the J gene lost 2 bases, with 8 bases spanning the gap. CDR1 is SGHAT and CDR2 is FQNNGV in the germline V gene. Looking up the rest from reference TRBV11-2 and TRBJ1-3 gives the full variable domain: EAGVAQSPRYKIIEKRQSVAFWCNPISGHATLYWYQQILGQGPKLLIQFQNNGVVDDSQLPKDRFSAERLKGVDSTLKIQPAKLEDSAVYLCASRHSPGNTIYFGEGSWLTVV.

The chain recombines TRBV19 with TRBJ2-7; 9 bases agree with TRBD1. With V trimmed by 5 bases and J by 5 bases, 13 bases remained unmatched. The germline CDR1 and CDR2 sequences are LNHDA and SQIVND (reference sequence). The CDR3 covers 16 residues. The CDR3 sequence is CASSPLPGQGSHEQYF. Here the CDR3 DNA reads TGTGCCAGTAGTCCCCTCCCGGGACAGGGTTCCCACGAGCAGTACTTC.

The CDR3 protein is CASTVSGGLYEQYF. The CDR3 DNA reads as TGCGCCAGCACCGTTTCTGGCGGACTCTACGAGCAGTACTTC. The chain carries TRBV5-1 and TRBJ2-7; D is perhaps TRBD2 (5 bases). Trimming left V 6 bases short and J 3 bases short, with 16 bases between. The CDR3 sequence is 14 residues long. Germline loops: CDR1 SGHRS, CDR2 YFSETQ.

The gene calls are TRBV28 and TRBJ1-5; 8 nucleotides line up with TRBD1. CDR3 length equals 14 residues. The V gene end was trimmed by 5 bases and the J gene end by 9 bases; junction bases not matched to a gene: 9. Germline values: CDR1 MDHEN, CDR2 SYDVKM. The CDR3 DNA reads TGTGCCAGCAGTCCCCCGGGACAGGTGCGGCCCCAGCATTTT. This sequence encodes CASSPPGQVRPQHF.

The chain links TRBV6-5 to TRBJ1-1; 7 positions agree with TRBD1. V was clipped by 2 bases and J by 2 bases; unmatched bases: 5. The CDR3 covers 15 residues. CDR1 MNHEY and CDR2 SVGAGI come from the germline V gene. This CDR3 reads CASSYVNRGNTEAFF. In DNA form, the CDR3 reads TGTGCCAGCAGTTACGTCAACAGGGGCAACACTGAAGCTTTCTTT.

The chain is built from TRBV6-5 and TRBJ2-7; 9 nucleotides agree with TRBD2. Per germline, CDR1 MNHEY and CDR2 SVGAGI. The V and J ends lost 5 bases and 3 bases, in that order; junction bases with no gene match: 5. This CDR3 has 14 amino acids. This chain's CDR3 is CASSRLAEGYEQYF. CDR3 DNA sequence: TGTGCCAGCAGTAGACTAGCGGAGGGCTACGAGCAGTACTTC.

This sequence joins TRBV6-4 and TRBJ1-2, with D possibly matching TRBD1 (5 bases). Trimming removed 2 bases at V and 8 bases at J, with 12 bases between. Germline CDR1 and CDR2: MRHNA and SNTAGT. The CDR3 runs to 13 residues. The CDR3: CASSDKAGKGYTF. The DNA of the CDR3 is TGTGCCAGCAGTGACAAGGCAGGGAAGGGCTACACCTTC.

The CDR3 region has the DNA TGTGCCAGTTCCAGCGGGGGGGTAGATACGCAGTATTTT. This codes for CASSSGGVDTQYF. The rearrangement uses TRBV19 and TRBJ2-3; TRBD2 aligns across 10 bases. The V gene end was trimmed by 8 bases and the J gene end by 5 bases; junction bases not matched to a gene: 4. CDR1 LNHDA and CDR2 SQIVND come from the germline V gene (reference sequence). This CDR3 region has 13 residues.

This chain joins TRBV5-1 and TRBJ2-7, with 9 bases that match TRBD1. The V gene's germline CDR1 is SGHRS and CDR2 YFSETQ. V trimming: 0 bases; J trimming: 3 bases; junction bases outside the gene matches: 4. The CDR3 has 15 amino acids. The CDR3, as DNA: TGCGCCAGCAGCTTGGAGGGGACAGGGCACTACGAGCAGTACTTC. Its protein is CASSLEGTGHYEQYF.

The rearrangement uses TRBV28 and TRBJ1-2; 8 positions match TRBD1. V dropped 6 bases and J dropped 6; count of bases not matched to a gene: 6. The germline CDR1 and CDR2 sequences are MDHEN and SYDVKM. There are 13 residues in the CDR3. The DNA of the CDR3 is TGTGCCAGCAGATTCGGACAGGGCCATGGCTACACCTTC. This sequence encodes CASRFGQGHGYTF.

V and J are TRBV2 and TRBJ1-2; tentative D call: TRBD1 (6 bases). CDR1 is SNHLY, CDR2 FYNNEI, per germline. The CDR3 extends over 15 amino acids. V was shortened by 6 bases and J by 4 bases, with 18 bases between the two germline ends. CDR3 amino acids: CASRRNRAQAYGYTF. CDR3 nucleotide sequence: TGTGCCAGCAGACGAAACAGGGCGCAGGCCTATGGCTACACCTTC.